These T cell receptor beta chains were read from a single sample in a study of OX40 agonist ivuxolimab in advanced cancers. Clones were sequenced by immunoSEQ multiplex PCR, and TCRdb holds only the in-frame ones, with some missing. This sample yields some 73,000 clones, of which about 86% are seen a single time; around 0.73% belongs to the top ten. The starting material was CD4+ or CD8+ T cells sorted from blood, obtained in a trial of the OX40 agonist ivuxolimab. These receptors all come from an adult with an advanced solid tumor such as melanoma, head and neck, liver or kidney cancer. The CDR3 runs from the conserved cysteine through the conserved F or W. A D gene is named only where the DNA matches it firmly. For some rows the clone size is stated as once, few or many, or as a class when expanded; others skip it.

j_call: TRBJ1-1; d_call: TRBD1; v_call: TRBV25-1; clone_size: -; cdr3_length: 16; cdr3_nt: TGTGCCAGCAGTGACCCGACGACAGGGGGTGGTACTGAAGCTTTCTTT; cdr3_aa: CASSDPTTGGGTEAFF
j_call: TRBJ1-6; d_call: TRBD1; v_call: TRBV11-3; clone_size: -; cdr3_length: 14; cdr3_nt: TGTGCCAGCAGCGCCGGACAGGTTAATTCACCCCTCCACTTT; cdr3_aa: CASSAGQVNSPLHF
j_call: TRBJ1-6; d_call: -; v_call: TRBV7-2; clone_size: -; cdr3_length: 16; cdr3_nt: TGTGCCAGCAGCCCCCGGGGCGCCGGGAATAATTCACCCCTCCACTTT; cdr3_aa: CASSPRGAGNNSPLHF
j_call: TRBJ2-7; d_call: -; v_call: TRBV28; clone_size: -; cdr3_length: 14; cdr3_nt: TGTGCCAGCAGGCTCGCCCTGCCTTCCTACGAGCAGTACTTC; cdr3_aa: CASRLALPSYEQYF
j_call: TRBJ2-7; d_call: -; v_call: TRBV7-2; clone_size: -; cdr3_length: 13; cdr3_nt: TGTGCCAGCAGCGTCGGGAAGCCATACGAGCAGTACTTC; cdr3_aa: CASSVGKPYEQYF
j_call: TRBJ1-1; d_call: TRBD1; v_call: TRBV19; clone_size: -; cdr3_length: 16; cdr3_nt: TGTGCCAGCTCATATACCTCGACAGGGGGGATCGGCGAAGCTTTCTTT; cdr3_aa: CASSYTSTGGIGEAFF
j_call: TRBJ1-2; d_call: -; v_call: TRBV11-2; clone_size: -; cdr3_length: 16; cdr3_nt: TGTGCCAGCAGCTTCGGATCGGGAGGGAAAAGCTATGGCTACACCTTC; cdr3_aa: CASSFGSGGKSYGYTF
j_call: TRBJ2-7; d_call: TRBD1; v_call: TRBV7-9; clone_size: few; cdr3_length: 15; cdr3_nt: TGTGCCAGCAGTCGAGCCGGGACAGGGGCCTACGAGCAGTACTTC; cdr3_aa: CASSRAGTGAYEQYF
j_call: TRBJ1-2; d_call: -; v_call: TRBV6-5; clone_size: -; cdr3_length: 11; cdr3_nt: TGTGCCACCTCACGCAACTATGGCTACACCTTC; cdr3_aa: CATSRNYGYTF
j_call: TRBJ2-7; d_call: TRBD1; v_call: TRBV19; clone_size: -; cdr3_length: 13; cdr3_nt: TGTGCCAGTAGGGGGACAGGGAACAACGAGCAGTACTTC; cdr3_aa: CASRGTGNNEQYF
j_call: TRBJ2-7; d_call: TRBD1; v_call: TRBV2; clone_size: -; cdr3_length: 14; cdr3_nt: TGTGCCAGCATAGCGGGACAGGGGGCAGGCGAGCAGTACTTC; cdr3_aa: CASIAGQGAGEQYF
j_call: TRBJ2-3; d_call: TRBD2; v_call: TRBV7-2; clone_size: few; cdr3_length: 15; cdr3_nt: TGTGCCAGCAGCCTGGGACTAGGGAACACAGATACGCAGTATTTT; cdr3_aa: CASSLGLGNTDTQYF
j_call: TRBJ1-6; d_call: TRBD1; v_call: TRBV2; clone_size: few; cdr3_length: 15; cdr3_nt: TGTGCCAGCAGCGCCCGGACAGGGGAAAGTTCACCCCTCCACTTT; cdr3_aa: CASSARTGESSPLHF
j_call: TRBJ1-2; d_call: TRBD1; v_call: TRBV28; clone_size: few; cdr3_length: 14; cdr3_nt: TGTGCCAGCAGTCAGGGACAGGGGAACTATGGCTACACCTTC; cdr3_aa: CASSQGQGNYGYTF
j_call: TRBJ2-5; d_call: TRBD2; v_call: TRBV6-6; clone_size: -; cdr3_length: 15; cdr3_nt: TGTGCCAGCAGGCAAAGCGGGAGGGCCGGAGAGACCCAGTACTTC; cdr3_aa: CASRQSGRAGETQYF
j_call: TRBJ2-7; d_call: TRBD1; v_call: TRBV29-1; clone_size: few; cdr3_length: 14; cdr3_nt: TGCAGCGTTCGGGACAGAGGGCAATCCTACGAGCAGTACTTC; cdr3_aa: CSVRDRGQSYEQYF
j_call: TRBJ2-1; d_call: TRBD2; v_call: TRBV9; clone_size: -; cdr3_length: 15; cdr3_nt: TGTGCCAGCAGCCCCTCGGGGAGCGGGGGCTATGAGCAGTTCTTC; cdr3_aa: CASSPSGSGGYEQFF
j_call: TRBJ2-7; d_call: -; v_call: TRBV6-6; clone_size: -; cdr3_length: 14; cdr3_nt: TGTGCCAGCAGTTTGGCGGCCCCCTCCTACGAGCAGTACTTC; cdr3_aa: CASSLAAPSYEQYF
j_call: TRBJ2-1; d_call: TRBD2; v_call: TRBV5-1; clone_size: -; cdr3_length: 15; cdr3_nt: TGCGCCAGCAGCTTGGTTCCGGGGGGGTCGTATGAGCAGTTCTTC; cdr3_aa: CASSLVPGGSYEQFF
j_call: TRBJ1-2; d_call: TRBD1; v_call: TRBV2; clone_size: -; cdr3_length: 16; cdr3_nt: TGTGCCAGCAGTGCCTCGGGACAGGTCGAGATAGGGGGCTACACCTTC; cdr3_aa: CASSASGQVEIGGYTF
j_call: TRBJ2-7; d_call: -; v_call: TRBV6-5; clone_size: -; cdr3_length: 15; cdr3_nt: TGTGCCAGCAGTAGACAGGATCGATCTGACTACGAGCAGTACTTC; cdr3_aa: CASSRQDRSDYEQYF
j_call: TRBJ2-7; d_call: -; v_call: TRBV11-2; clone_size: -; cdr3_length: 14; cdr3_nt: TGTGCCAGCAGCTGGACCTCGGGTGGGTACGAGCAGTACTTC; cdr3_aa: CASSWTSGGYEQYF
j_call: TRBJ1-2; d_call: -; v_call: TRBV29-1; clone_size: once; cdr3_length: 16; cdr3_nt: TGCAGCGTTGATCAGGGCTGGAATAGAGCTAACTATGGCTACACCTTC; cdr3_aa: CSVDQGWNRANYGYTF
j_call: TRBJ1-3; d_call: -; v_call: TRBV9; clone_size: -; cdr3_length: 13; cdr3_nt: TGTGCCAGCAGTGGTTTGGGGGTGACCACCATATATTTT; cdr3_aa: CASSGLGVTTIYF
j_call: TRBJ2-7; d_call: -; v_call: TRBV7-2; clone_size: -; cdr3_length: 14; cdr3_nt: TGTGCCAGCAGCCGGAACTGGGGGAGCTACGAGCAGTACTTC; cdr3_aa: CASSRNWGSYEQYF
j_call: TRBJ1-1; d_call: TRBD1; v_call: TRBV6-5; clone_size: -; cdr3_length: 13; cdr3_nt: TGTGCCAGCATCGGACAGGGGTGGACTGAAGCTTTCTTT; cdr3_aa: CASIGQGWTEAFF
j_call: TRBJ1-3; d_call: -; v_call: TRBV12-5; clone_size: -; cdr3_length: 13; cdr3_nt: TGTGCTAGTGGTGGAGGGTCTGGAAACACCATATATTTT; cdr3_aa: CASGGGSGNTIYF
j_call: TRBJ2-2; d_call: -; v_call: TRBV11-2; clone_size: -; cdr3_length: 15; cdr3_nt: TGTGCCAGCTCATCCCTAGCCCCAGATTCCGGGGAGCTGTTTTTT; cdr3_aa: CASSSLAPDSGELFF
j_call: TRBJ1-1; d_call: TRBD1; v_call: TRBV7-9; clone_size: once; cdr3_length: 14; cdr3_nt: TGTGCCAGCAGCTACCGACAGGGCGGGGGAGAAGCTTTCTTT; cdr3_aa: CASSYRQGGGEAFF
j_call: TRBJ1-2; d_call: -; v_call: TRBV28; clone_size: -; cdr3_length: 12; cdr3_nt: TGTGCCAGCAGGACATCTAACTATGGCTACACCTTC; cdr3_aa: CASRTSNYGYTF
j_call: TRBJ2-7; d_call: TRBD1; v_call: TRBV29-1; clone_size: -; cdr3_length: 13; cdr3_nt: TGCAGCGCCCACAACAGGGGGCGAAACGAGCAGTACTTC; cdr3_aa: CSAHNRGRNEQYF
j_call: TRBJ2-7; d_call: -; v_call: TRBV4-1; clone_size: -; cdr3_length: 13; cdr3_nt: TGCGCCAGCAGCCAAGATAGGCTCTACGAGCAGTACTTC; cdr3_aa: CASSQDRLYEQYF
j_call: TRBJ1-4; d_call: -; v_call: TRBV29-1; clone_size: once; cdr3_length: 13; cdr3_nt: TGCAGCGTTGGGACTAGTTCCAGGGAAAAACTGTTTTTT; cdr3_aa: CSVGTSSREKLFF
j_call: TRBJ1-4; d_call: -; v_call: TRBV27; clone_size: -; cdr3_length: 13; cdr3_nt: TGTGCCAGCAGTGACAGTTCTAATGAAAAACTGTTTTTT; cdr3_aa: CASSDSSNEKLFF
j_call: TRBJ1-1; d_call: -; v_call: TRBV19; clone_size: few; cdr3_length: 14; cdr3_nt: TGTGCCAGTAGTAACGTCCTGGGGGTTTCTGAAGCTTTCTTT; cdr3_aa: CASSNVLGVSEAFF
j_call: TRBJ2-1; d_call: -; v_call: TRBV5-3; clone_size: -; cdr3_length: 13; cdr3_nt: TGTGCCAGAAGCTTGAGTAGAGAGGATGAGCAGTTCTTC; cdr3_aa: CARSLSREDEQFF
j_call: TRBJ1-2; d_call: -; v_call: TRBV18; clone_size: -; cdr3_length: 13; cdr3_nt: TGTGCCAGCTCACCTGGGCCGGGGTATGGCTACACCTTC; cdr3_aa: CASSPGPGYGYTF
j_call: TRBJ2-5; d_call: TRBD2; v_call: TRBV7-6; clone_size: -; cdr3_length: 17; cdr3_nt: TGTGCCAGCAGAAGCCTGAGCGGGGGGGAGGAAGACGAGACCCAGTACTTC; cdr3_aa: CASRSLSGGEEDETQYF
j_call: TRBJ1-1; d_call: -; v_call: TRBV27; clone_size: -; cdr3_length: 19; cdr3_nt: TGTGCCAGCAGTTCAAACAATGGGGGGACCTGGCGATTGGACACTGAAGCTTTCTTT; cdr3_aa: CASSSNNGGTWRLDTEAFF
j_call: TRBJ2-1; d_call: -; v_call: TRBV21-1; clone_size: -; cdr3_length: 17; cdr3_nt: TGTGCCAGCAGCAAATCTCTGGAGGGAGGGTCCTACAATGAGCAGTTCTTC; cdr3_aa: CASSKSLEGGSYNEQFF
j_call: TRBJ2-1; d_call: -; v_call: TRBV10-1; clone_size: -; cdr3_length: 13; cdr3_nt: TGCGCCAGCTCCGGTTTGTTGGCAAATGAGCAGTTCTTC; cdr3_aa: CASSGLLANEQFF
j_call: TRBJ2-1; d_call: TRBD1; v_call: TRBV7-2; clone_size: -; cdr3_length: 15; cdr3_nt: TGTGCCAGCAGCCTTTCGGGACAGGGCTTCGATGAGCAGTTCTTC; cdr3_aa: CASSLSGQGFDEQFF
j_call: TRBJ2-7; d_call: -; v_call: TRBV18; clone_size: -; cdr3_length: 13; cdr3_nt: TGTGCCAGCTCACCACGGGACGCCTACGAGCAGTACTTC; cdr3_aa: CASSPRDAYEQYF